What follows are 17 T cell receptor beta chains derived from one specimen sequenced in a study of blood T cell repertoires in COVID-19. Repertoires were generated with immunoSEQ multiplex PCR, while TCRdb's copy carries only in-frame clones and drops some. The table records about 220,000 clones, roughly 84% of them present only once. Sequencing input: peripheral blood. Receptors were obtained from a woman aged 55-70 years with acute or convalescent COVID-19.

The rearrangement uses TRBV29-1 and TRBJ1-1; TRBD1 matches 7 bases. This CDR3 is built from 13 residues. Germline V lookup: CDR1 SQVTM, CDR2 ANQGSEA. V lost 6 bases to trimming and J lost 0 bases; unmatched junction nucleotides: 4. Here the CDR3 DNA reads TGCAGCGTCTACAGGGGAATGAACACTGAAGCTTTCTTT. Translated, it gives CSVYRGMNTEAFF. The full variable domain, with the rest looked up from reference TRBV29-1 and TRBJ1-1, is SAVISQKPSRDICQRGTSLTIQCQVDSQVTMMFWYRQQPGQSLTLIATANQGSEATYESGFVIDKFPISRPNLTFSTLTVSNMSPEDSSIYLCSVYRGMNTEAFFGQGTRLTVV.

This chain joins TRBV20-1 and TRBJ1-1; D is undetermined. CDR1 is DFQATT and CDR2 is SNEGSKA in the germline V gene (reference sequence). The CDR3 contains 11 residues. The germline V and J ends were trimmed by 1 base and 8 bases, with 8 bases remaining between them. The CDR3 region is CSARGGAEAFF. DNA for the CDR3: TGCAGTGCTAGAGGGGGAGCCGAAGCTTTCTTT.

This CDR3 reads CASSLAPGAIFSGNTIYF. CDR3 coding DNA: TGTGCCAGCAGCTTAGCCCCAGGGGCGATTTTCTCTGGAAACACCATATATTTT. The chain carries TRBV11-2 and TRBJ1-3; possible D gene TRBD1, 6 bases. Deletions cut 1 base from V and 0 bases from J, with 16 bases between. The CDR3 is made up of 18 amino acids. Germline V gene data show CDR1 as SGHAT and CDR2 as FQNNGV.

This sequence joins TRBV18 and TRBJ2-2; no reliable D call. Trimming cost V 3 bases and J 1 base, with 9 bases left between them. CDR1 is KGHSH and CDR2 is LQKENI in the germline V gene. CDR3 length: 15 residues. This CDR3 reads CASSPGTVNTGELFF. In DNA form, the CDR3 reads TGTGCCAGCTCACCCGGTACGGTGAACACCGGGGAGCTGTTTTTT.

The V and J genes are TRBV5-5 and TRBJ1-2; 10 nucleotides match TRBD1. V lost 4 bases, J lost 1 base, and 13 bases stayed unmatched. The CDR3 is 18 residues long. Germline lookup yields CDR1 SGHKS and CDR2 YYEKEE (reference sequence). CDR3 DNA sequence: TGTGCCAGCAGCCGATCCATGACAGGGGGCGCGGGTAACTATGGCTACACCTTC. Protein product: CASSRSMTGGAGNYGYTF. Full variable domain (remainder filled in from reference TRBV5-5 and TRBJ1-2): DAGVTQSPTHLIKTRGQQVTLRCSPISGHKSVSWYQQVLGQGPQFIFQYYEKEERGRGNFPDRFSARQFPNYSSELNVNALLLGDSALYLCASSRSMTGGAGNYGYTFGSGTRLTVV.

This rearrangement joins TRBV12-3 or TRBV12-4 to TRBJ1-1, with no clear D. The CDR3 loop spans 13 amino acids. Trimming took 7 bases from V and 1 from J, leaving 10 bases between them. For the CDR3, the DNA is TGTGCCAGCACCCTCCGGAGGAACACTGAAGCTTTCTTT. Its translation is CASTLRRNTEAFF.

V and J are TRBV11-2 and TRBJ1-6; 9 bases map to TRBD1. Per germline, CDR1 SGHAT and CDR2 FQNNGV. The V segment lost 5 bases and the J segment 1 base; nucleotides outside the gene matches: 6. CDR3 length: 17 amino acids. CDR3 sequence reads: CASSRTGVASYNSPLHF. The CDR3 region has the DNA TGTGCCAGCAGCCGGACAGGGGTTGCGTCCTATAATTCACCCCTCCACTTT. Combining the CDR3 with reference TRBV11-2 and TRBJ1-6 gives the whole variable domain EAGVAQSPRYKIIEKRQSVAFWCNPISGHATLYWYQQILGQGPKLLIQFQNNGVVDDSQLPKDRFSAERLKGVDSTLKIQPAKLEDSAVYLCASSRTGVASYNSPLHFGNGTRLTVT.

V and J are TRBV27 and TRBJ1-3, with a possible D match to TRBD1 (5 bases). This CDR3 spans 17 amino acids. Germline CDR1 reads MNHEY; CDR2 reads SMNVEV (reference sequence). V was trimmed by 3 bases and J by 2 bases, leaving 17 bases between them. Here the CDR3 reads CASSFPRLLGAGNTIYF. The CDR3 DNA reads TGTGCCAGCAGTTTCCCGAGACTCTTAGGGGCTGGAAACACCATATATTTT.

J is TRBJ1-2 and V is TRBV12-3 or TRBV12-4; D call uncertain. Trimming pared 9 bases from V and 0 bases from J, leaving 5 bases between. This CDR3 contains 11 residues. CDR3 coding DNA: TGTGCCAGTTTAGCTAACTATGGCTACACCTTC. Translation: CASLANYGYTF.

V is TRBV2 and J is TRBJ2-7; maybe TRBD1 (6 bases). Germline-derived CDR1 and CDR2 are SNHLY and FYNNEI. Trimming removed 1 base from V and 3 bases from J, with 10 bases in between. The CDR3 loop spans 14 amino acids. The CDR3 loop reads CASSEVQGGYEQYF. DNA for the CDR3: TGTGCCAGCAGTGAAGTACAGGGTGGCTACGAGCAGTACTTC.

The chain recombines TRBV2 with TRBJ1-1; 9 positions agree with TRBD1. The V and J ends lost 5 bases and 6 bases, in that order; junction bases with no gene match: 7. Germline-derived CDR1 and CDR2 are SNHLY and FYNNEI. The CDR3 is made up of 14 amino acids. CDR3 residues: CASSNRQGEAEAFF. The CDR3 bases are TGTGCCAGCAGTAACCGACAGGGGGAGGCTGAAGCTTTCTTT.

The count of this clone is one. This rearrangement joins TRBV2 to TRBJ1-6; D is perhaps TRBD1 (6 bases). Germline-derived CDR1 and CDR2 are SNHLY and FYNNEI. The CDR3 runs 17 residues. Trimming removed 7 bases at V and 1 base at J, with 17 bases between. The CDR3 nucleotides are TGTGCCAGCACCTCGAAACCAGGGGTGTCCTATAATTCACCCCTCCACTTT. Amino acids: CASTSKPGVSYNSPLHF.

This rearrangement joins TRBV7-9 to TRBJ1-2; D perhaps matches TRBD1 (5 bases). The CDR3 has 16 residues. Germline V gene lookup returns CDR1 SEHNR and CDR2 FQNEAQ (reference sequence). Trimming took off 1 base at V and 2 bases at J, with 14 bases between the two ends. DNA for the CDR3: TGTGCCAGCAGCTTAGGAAGCGGGACGGGCAACTATGGCTACACCTTC. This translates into CASSLGSGTGNYGYTF.

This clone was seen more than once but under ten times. The DNA for the CDR3 is TGTGCCAGCAGTGAAGACAGGGGTAATGAAAAACTGTTTTTT. As protein: CASSEDRGNEKLFF. V usage is TRBV2 and J usage is TRBJ1-4; the match to TRBD1 covers 7 bases. The CDR3 sequence is 14 residues long. Germline trimming cut 1 base from V and 4 bases from J; bases unmatched to any gene: 0. Per the germline V gene, CDR1 is SNHLY and CDR2 is FYNNEI.

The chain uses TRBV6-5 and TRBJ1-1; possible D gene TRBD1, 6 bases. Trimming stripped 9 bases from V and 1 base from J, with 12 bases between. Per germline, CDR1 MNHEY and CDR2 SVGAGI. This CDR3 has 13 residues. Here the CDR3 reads CASTGTPNTEAFF. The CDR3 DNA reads TGTGCCAGTACCGGGACACCGAACACTGAAGCTTTCTTT.

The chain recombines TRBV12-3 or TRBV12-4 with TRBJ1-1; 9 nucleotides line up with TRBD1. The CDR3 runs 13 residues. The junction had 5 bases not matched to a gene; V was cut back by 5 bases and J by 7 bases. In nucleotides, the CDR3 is TGTGCCAGCAGTGAACAGGGGGCGGGTGAAGCTTTCTTT. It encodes CASSEQGAGEAFF.

The CDR3 sequence: CASSRGTAYEQYF. CDR3 DNA: TGTGCCAGCAGCAGAGGGACAGCCTACGAGCAGTACTTC. The chain is built from TRBV7-9 and TRBJ2-7, with 7 bases identical to TRBD1. Per the germline V gene, CDR1 is SEHNR and CDR2 is FQNEAQ (reference sequence). CDR3 length: 13 amino acids. The V gene end was trimmed by 5 bases and the J gene end by 2 bases; junction bases not matched to a gene: 3.